There are many counts of the clone carrying this TCR beta chain. This sample is part of a study of blood T cell repertoires in COVID-19. Whole-study context: The samples span acute and convalescent COVID-19 from the United States, Italy and Spain. Nucleic acid was either cDNA or gDNA, and it came from T cells, B-cell-depleted T cells, or PBMCs.

CDR1 is MNHEY, CDR2 SVGEGT, per germline. V gave up 8 bases and J gave up 5 bases, with 18 bases separating them. The CDR3 is made up of 14 amino acids. Authors' data handling: Scientists estimated how many nucleated cells there were by amplifying reference gene primers. Some clones are missing from TCRdb's copy, which holds only in-frame ones; the method was immunoSEQ multiplex PCR. V and J calls and clone size are those listed in that table; D and trimming were worked out from the DNA. The sample has 180,000 or so clones, 70% to 80% seen once. The chain carries TRBV6-2 or TRBV6-3 and TRBJ2-5; TRBD1 might be the D (6 bases). Input material: peripheral blood. The sequence was obtained from a woman aged 45 to 65 with active or convalescent COVID-19. The DNA of the CDR3 is TGTGCCAGCGGCCTCCCAGGGGCTGGCGAGACCCAGTACTTC. This codes for CASGLPGAGETQYF.